This is a list of T cell receptor beta chains from one sample in a study of OX40 agonist ivuxolimab in advanced cancers. The assay was immunoSEQ multiplex PCR, and TCRdb's table has in-frame clones only and misses some. Of roughly 71,000 clones listed, 65% to 85% are singletons. Sequenced here: CD4+ or CD8+ T cells sorted from blood, sampled in a trial of the OX40 agonist ivuxolimab. The receptors were sampled from an adult with an advanced solid tumor such as melanoma, head and neck, liver or kidney cancer. Both conserved end residues are part of each CDR3. Each record gives: V gene, clone size, D gene, J gene, CDR3 DNA, CDR3 protein. The D gene is left open where the match is weak. Rows may omit the clone size; those that give it use once, few, many or a size class.

V: TRBV5-1
size: NA
D: NA
J: TRBJ1-4
DNA: TGCGCCAGCAGCTTTTGGACAGCTGAAAAACTGTTTTTT
CDR3: CASSFWTAEKLFF

V: TRBV19
size: NA
D: TRBD2
J: TRBJ2-7
DNA: TGTGCCAGTAGCCCCGTCCTAGCGGGGGACTCCTACGAGCAGTACTTC
CDR3: CASSPVLAGDSYEQYF

V: TRBV5-1
size: NA
D: TRBD2
J: TRBJ2-3
DNA: TGCGCCAGCAGCTTGACTAGCGGGAGGGATACGCAGTATTTT
CDR3: CASSLTSGRDTQYF

V: TRBV28
size: few
D: NA
J: TRBJ1-2
DNA: TGTGCCAGCAGTTCCCCAGACAGGCTCGGCTATGGCTACACCTTC
CDR3: CASSSPDRLGYGYTF

V: TRBV9
size: NA
D: TRBD2
J: TRBJ2-7
DNA: TGTGCCAGCAGCGTAGCTCTAGCGGATTCCTACGAGCAGTACTTC
CDR3: CASSVALADSYEQYF

V: TRBV7-7
size: NA
D: TRBD2
J: TRBJ2-5
DNA: TGTGCCAGCAGCCCGACTAGCGGCCCGAAGACCCAGTACTTC
CDR3: CASSPTSGPKTQYF

V: TRBV7-2
size: NA
D: TRBD2
J: TRBJ2-2
DNA: TGTGCCAGCAGCTCCGTCGGCCGGGGGAGGGCCGGGGAGCTGTTTTTT
CDR3: CASSSVGRGRAGELFF

V: TRBV7-2
size: NA
D: TRBD1
J: TRBJ2-5
DNA: TGTGCCAGCAGCTTTCCGGGACAGGGGGGGGAGACCCAGTACTTC
CDR3: CASSFPGQGGETQYF

V: TRBV29-1
size: few
D: NA
J: TRBJ1-1
DNA: TGCAGCGTTTTTCGGGGACAAGGGACTGAAGCTTTCTTT
CDR3: CSVFRGQGTEAFF

V: TRBV19
size: NA
D: NA
J: TRBJ1-2
DNA: TGTGCCAGTACTGCGACCCTGAATGGCTACACCTTC
CDR3: CASTATLNGYTF

V: TRBV29-1
size: NA
D: NA
J: TRBJ2-2
DNA: TGCAGCGTAGTACAAGTCGGGGAGCTGTTTTTT
CDR3: CSVVQVGELFF

V: TRBV7-7
size: NA
D: NA
J: TRBJ2-5
DNA: TGTGCCAGCAGCCAAGGAGAGACCCAGTACTTC
CDR3: CASSQGETQYF

V: TRBV19
size: NA
D: NA
J: TRBJ1-5
DNA: TGTGCCAGTAGTCTCCTTGGGGGGCCCCAGCATTTT
CDR3: CASSLLGGPQHF

V: TRBV5-1
size: NA
D: TRBD1
J: TRBJ1-4
DNA: TGCGCCAGCCAGGAAACGGGACAGTCTAATGAAAAACTGTTTTTT
CDR3: CASQETGQSNEKLFF

V: TRBV6-5
size: NA
D: NA
J: TRBJ1-2
DNA: TGTGCCAGCAGTCGGAAGGGACGGTCGGGCTACACCTTC
CDR3: CASSRKGRSGYTF

V: TRBV5-6
size: few
D: NA
J: TRBJ2-5
DNA: TGTGCCAGCAGCTTTGTGACTAGTTCCGAGACCCAGTACTTC
CDR3: CASSFVTSSETQYF

V: TRBV5-1
size: NA
D: NA
J: TRBJ1-5
DNA: TGCGCCAGCAGCTTGGATCAGGGGCAGCCCCAGCATTTT
CDR3: CASSLDQGQPQHF

V: TRBV19
size: once
D: TRBD1
J: TRBJ1-5
DNA: TGTGCCAGTAGTATTGGCAGGGGGGGTCAGCCCCAGCATTTT
CDR3: CASSIGRGGQPQHF

V: TRBV7-3
size: NA
D: NA
J: TRBJ2-2
DNA: TGTGCCAGCAGCACTTCCAACGGGGAGCTGTTTTTT
CDR3: CASSTSNGELFF

V: TRBV18
size: NA
D: NA
J: TRBJ1-5
DNA: TGTGCCAGCTCACCAGCAGCGAATAGCAATCAGCCCCAGCATTTT
CDR3: CASSPAANSNQPQHF

V: TRBV7-9
size: few
D: NA
J: TRBJ1-5
DNA: TGTGCCAGCCGGGCAGGAACCAATCAGCCCCAGCATTTT
CDR3: CASRAGTNQPQHF

V: TRBV5-6
size: NA
D: TRBD2
J: TRBJ2-7
DNA: TGTGCCAGCAGCTTGGGGGCCGGGGGGACCTACGAGCAGTACTTC
CDR3: CASSLGAGGTYEQYF

V: TRBV6-1
size: NA
D: NA
J: TRBJ2-5
DNA: TGTGCCAGCAGTGAAGTGGGTGAAGAGACCCAGTACTTC
CDR3: CASSEVGEETQYF

V: TRBV19
size: once
D: NA
J: TRBJ2-7
DNA: TGTGCCAGTAGTATGGAATCGTGGGGAAGACACGAGCAGTACTTC
CDR3: CASSMESWGRHEQYF

V: TRBV30
size: NA
D: TRBD2
J: TRBJ2-3
DNA: TGTGCCTGGACAAGCGGGGGGTCCACAGATACGCAGTATTTT
CDR3: CAWTSGGSTDTQYF